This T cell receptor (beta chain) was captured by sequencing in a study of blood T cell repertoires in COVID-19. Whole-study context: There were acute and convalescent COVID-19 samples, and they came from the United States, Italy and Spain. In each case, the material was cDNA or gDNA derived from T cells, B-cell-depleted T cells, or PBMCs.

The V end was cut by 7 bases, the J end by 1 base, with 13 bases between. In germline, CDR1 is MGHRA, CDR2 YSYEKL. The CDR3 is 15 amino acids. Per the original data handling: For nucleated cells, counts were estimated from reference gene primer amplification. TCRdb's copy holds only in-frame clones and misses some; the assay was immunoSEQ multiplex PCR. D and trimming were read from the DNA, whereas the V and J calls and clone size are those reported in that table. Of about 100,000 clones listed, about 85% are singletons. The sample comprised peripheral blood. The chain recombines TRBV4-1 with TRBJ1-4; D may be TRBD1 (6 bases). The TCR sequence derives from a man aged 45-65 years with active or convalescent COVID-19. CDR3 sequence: CASTATQGTNEKLFF. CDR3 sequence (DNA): TGCGCCAGCACCGCAACACAGGGAACTAATGAAAAACTGTTTTTT.